These 2 T cell receptor beta chains came from one sample sequenced in a study of cytomegalovirus exposure and HLA in healthy donors. Vbeta (60) and Jbeta (13) primers were used in the PCR. Here immunoSEQ multiplex PCR was the method, and the copy in TCRdb shows in-frame clones only, minus some. Of around 130,000 clones listed, about 80% are singletons. Sequenced: PBMCs. All receptors derive from a woman in her 40s in good health and CMV-seronegative.

The V call is TRBV7-3, the J call TRBJ2-1, with TRBD2 matching over 7 bases. CDR3 length: 16 residues. CDR1 is SGHTA and CDR2 is FQGTGA in the germline V gene. Trimming cost V 2 bases and J 3 bases; bases outside gene matches: 7. As DNA, the CDR3 is TGTGCCAGCAGCTTAGGGGGTAGCGGGTTCTACAATGAGCAGTTCTTC. Its protein product is CASSLGGSGFYNEQFF.

The chain has TRBV4-2 and TRBJ1-5; D ambiguous. V lost 5 bases and J 0 bases, leaving 11 bases between the germline ends. Germline V gives CDR1 LGHNA, CDR2 YNFKEQ. The CDR3 loop spans 15 amino acids. The chain's CDR3 is CASSYEGNSNQPQHF. The CDR3 bases are TGTGCCAGCAGCTACGAGGGAAATAGCAATCAGCCCCAGCATTTT.